Listed here are 21 T cell receptor beta chains from one sample, sequenced in a study of T cells after yellow fever vaccination. Each CDR3 protein is one row after TCRdb ran MiXCR on the 5' RACE reads. The sample consists of roughly 160,000 distinct CDR3 sequences, almost 7% of them appearing once. The material was CD4+ T cells sorted from PBMCs, obtained 5 days after the first yellow fever vaccination. The source of these receptors is a man between 18 and 35 years old who received the YFV17D yellow fever vaccine.

CDR3 loop: CASSRNTGDSGNTIYF. The CDR3 DNA is TGTGCCAGCAGCCGTAACACAGGGGACTCTGGAAACACCATATATTTT. This chain links TRBV11-2 with TRBJ1-3; 7 bases agree with TRBD1. The CDR3 runs 16 residues. CDR1 and CDR2 from the germline V gene are SGHAT and FQNNGV. The V and J ends lost 5 bases and 0 bases, in that order; junction bases with no gene match: 7.

This clonotype was seen repeatedly, ten times or more. The chain recombines TRBV7-6 with TRBJ2-3; D is perhaps TRBD2 (5 bases). V dropped 5 bases and J dropped 3 bases, with 15 bases sitting between them. The CDR3 has 15 amino acids. Per the germline V gene, CDR1 is SGHVS and CDR2 is FNYEAQ. The CDR3, as DNA: TGTGCCAGCAGCCCAGTCAATTCGGGGACAGATACGCAGTATTTT. Its translation: CASSPVNSGTDTQYF.

This clonotype was picked up many times. The chain recombines TRBV5-5 with TRBJ1-5; 7 bases map to TRBD1. The CDR3 has 15 amino acids. Per germline, CDR1 SGHKS and CDR2 YYEKEE (reference sequence). Losses at the gene ends were 0 bases for V and 4 bases for J; bases not matched to a gene: 4. Here the CDR3 DNA reads TGTGCCAGCAGCTTGGCAGGGGGTGGGAATCAGCCCCAGCATTTT. Translation: CASSLAGGGNQPQHF.

The chain combines TRBV6-1 with TRBJ2-1, with 7 bases lining up with TRBD1. Germline V lookup: CDR1 MNHNS, CDR2 SASEGT. The CDR3 sequence is 14 residues long. V shed 5 bases, J shed 6 bases, and the junction held 7 bases outside the gene matches. The CDR3 DNA is TGTGCCAGCAGTCCGGGACAGATACCCAATGAGCAGTTCTTC. Translation: CASSPGQIPNEQFF.

This clonotype came up many times. The V call is TRBV11-3, the J call TRBJ2-2; D gene ambiguous. Germline lookup yields CDR1 SGHNT and CDR2 YENEEA. The V end lost 0 bases, the J end lost 6 bases, and 5 bases lay between the germline ends. The CDR3 loop spans 13 amino acids. The CDR3 is CASSLDYSGELFF. For the CDR3, the DNA is TGTGCCAGCAGCTTAGACTACTCCGGGGAGCTGTTTTTT.

This clonotype was seen a handful of times. The chain joins TRBV7-2 to TRBJ1-1; TRBD1 aligns across 7 bases. The CDR3 runs to 15 residues. The germline CDR1 and CDR2 sequences are SGHTA and FQGNSA. The V and J ends lost 4 bases and 3 bases, in that order; junction bases with no gene match: 8. As DNA, the CDR3 is TGTGCCAGCAGCTCGCAGGGGGGCGCGGACACTGAAGCTTTCTTT. Amino acid sequence: CASSSQGGADTEAFF.

This clonotype appeared many times. In DNA form, the CDR3 reads TGTGCCACCCGGACAGTTAAATCCAATTACAATGAGCAGTTCTTC. Translating it yields CATRTVKSNYNEQFF. The chain links TRBV27 to TRBJ2-1, with D tentatively TRBD1 (6 bases). Germline V gives CDR1 MNHEY, CDR2 SMNVEV (reference sequence). The CDR3 loop spans 15 amino acids. Trimming left V 10 bases short and J 4 bases short, with 20 bases between.

A note on this clonotype: One end of the junction varies from germline; a read error may be responsible. The rearrangement uses TRBV10-3 and TRBJ2-5; 11 positions match TRBD2. This CDR3 has 15 amino acids. CDR1 is ENHRY and CDR2 is SYGVKD in the germline V gene. The CDR3 reads CSISDRLAGKETQYF. The DNA for the CDR3 is TGTTCCATCAGTGATAGACTAGCGGGGAAAGAGACCCAGTACTTC.

The rearrangement joins TRBV14 to TRBJ1-1; unclear D gene. The germline V and J ends were trimmed by 2 bases and 7 bases, with 20 bases remaining between them. The V gene's germline CDR1 is SGHDN and CDR2 FVKESK. The CDR3 runs 16 residues. CDR3 in amino acids: CASSQRRRTDGGEAFF. CDR3 bases: TGTGCCAGCAGCCAAAGGCGACGAACAGATGGAGGTGAAGCTTTCTTT.

This clonotype was counted at least ten times. The V call is TRBV29-1, the J call TRBJ2-7, with D tentatively TRBD1 (5 bases). V was cut by 7 bases and J by 7 bases, with 23 bases left in between. Germline-derived CDR1 and CDR2 are SQVTM and ANQGSEA. This CDR3 is 14 amino acids long. CDR3 nucleotide sequence: TGCAGCGGGGCCGTGGGGCCCACCAATTGGGAGCAGTACTTC. Residues: CSGAVGPTNWEQYF.

This clonotype was seen at least ten times. The gene calls are TRBV7-3 and TRBJ2-3; 11 bases fit TRBD1. Germline values: CDR1 SGHTA, CDR2 FQGTGA. Unmatched junction bases numbered 8, after V lost 6 bases and J lost 3 bases. CDR3 length: 16 amino acids. CDR3 loop: CASSKNRDRGTDTQYF. The DNA of the CDR3 is TGTGCCAGCAGTAAAAACCGGGACAGGGGGACAGATACGCAGTATTTT.

A few counts support this clonotype. The chain uses TRBV7-9 and TRBJ2-7; 7 bases line up with TRBD2. This CDR3 is built from 13 residues. Germline CDR1 and CDR2: SEHNR and FQNEAQ (reference sequence). V gave up 3 bases and J gave up 3 bases; unmatched junction bases: 2. In DNA, the CDR3 is TGTGCCAGCAGCTTGGGGGGGGTCTACGAGCAGTACGTC. It codes for CASSLGGVYEQYV.

This clonotype was seen ten or more times. This sequence joins TRBV4-2 and TRBJ2-5, with TRBD2 matching over 10 bases. The J segment lost 1 base and the V segment lost 5 bases, leaving 13 bases of the junction unmatched. Germline V CDR1 and CDR2: LGHNA, YNFKEQ. The CDR3 consists of 18 residues. This CDR3 is CASSKKKDTSGVQETQYF. CDR3 DNA: TGTGCCAGCAGCAAAAAAAAAGATACTAGCGGGGTCCAAGAGACCCAGTACTTC.

This clonotype showed up many times. The chain couples TRBV6-5 to TRBJ2-5; D uncertain. The CDR3 spans 15 residues. Germline-derived CDR1 and CDR2 are MNHEY and SVGAGI. Trimming removed 0 bases at V and 4 bases at J, with 12 bases between. CDR3 DNA: TGTGCCAGCAGTTACTCAGGGTGGAATGGAGAGACCCAGTACTTC. This translates into CASSYSGWNGETQYF.

There are many counts of this clonotype. The chain recombines TRBV6-5 with TRBJ1-2; TRBD1 is a possible D gene (5 bases). V lost 6 bases and J lost 1, with 12 bases in between. Per germline, CDR1 MNHEY and CDR2 SVGAGI. The CDR3 covers 14 residues. DNA for the CDR3: TGTGCCAGCAGCTATGCGGGGGGTAACTATGGCTACACCTTC. This codes for CASSYAGGNYGYTF.

This clonotype was picked up a small number of times. The chain's CDR3 is CSAGRPGRMFF. CDR3 DNA: TGCAGTGCTGGCAGACCCGGCAGGATGTTTTTT. The V and J genes are TRBV20-1 and TRBJ1-4; D unclear. Trimming removed 5 bases at V and 15 bases at J, with 16 bases between. The CDR3 loop spans 11 amino acids. Germline CDR1 is DFQATT and CDR2 is SNEGSKA (reference sequence).

About this clonotype: A clone one base away is much larger, so this may be a read error. The chain carries TRBV7-8 and TRBJ2-5; D is perhaps TRBD2 (6 bases). Looked up from germline, CDR1 is SGHVS and CDR2 is FQNEAQ. Trimming removed 4 bases from V and 4 bases from J, with 16 bases in between. CDR3 length equals 15 residues. This CDR3 is CASSSQPGRGETQYF. CDR3 bases: TGTGCCAGCAGCTCACAACCGGGGCGGGGAGAGACCCAGTACTTC. The whole variable domain, filled in from reference TRBV7-8 and TRBJ2-5, reads GAGVSQSPRYKVAKRGQDVALRCDPISGHVSLFWYQQALGQGPEFLTYFQNEAQLDKSGLPSDRFFAERPEGSVSTLKIQRTQQEDSAVYLCASSSQPGRGETQYFGPGTRLLVL.

This clonotype has a handful of counts. This sequence joins TRBV7-9 and TRBJ1-3, with D possibly being TRBD1 (6 bases). With 3 bases removed from V and 2 bases from J, the gap between germline ends came to 11 bases. This CDR3 contains 15 residues. Germline CDR1 reads SEHNR; CDR2 reads FQNEAQ (reference sequence). The CDR3 loop is CASSLMGATGNTIYF. The CDR3 bases are TGTGCCAGCAGCTTGATGGGGGCTACTGGAAACACCATATATTTT.

For this clonotype: Its ends do not fully match the called genes, so a read error is possible. The genes are TRBV6-6 and TRBJ2-1, with D possibly being TRBD1 or TRBD2 (5 bases each). The CDR3 length is 13 residues. Germline CDR1 and CDR2: MNHNY and SVGAGI (reference sequence). The CDR3 DNA reads as TGTGCCAGCACCATGGACGGGGCCAAACGGGGTACCTTC. It is translated as CASTMDGAKRGTF.

There are a few counts of this clonotype. This chain uses TRBV12-3 or TRBV12-4 with TRBJ1-1; 9 bases are shared with TRBD1. The CDR3 is made up of 13 amino acids. V dropped 8 bases and J dropped 5; count of bases not matched to a gene: 6. CDR3 sequence (DNA): TGTGCCAGCTGTGACGACAGGGGGACTGAAGCTTTCTTT. This translates into CASCDDRGTEAFF.

This clonotype was seen many times. The chain has TRBV18 and TRBJ1-6; the match to TRBD1 covers 10 bases. Unmatched junction bases numbered 11, after V lost 4 bases and J lost 8 bases. Germline CDR1 reads KGHSH; CDR2 reads LQKENI. This CDR3 contains 17 residues. In nucleotides, the CDR3 is TGTGCCAGCTCACTGTCTCTTCCGGGACAGGGGTATTCACCCCTCCACTTT. It is translated as CASSLSLPGQGYSPLHF.